This is a list of T cell receptor beta chains from one sample in a study of cytomegalovirus exposure and HLA in healthy donors. Using immunoSEQ multiplex PCR, the repertoire was profiled, and TCRdb retains in-frame clones only, with some absent. The data contain around 140,000 clones, approximately 86% of them singletons. Sequencing was done on a sample of PBMCs. The source is a woman in her thirties or forties in good health and CMV-seronegative. CDR3s include the opening cysteine and the closing phenylalanine or tryptophan. The order of the fields is D gene, J gene, clone size, V gene, CDR3 DNA, CDR3 protein. A D gene is named only where the DNA matches it firmly. Clone size is given for some rows only: seen once, a few or many times, or a class if the clone is expanded.

.	TRBJ2-3	.	TRBV11-2	TGTGCCAGCCAGGGGTTAGATACGCAGTATTTT	CASQGLDTQYF
.	TRBJ2-5	.	TRBV19	TGTGCCAGTAGTATTGATGGCAGGGTGCAAGAGACCCAGTACTTC	CASSIDGRVQETQYF
TRBD1	TRBJ2-7	.	TRBV27	TGTGCCAGCAGTTCCGCCGGGACAGGGGACTACGAGCAGTACTTC	CASSSAGTGDYEQYF
TRBD2	TRBJ2-2	.	TRBV10-3	TGTGCCATCAGTCCTCAGCGGGAGGGCACCGGGGAGCTGTTTTTT	CAISPQREGTGELFF
.	TRBJ2-3	.	TRBV6-4	TGTGCCAGCAGTGACTCCTCAGGGTTTGGCACAGATACGCAGTATTTT	CASSDSSGFGTDTQYF
.	TRBJ1-5	.	TRBV16	TGTGCCAGCAGCCAATCGGGAGGGAACAGCAATCAGCCCCAGCATTTT	CASSQSGGNSNQPQHF
.	TRBJ1-1	.	TRBV7-9	TGTTCCAGCAGCTTGGGCGGACACACCTTGGGGACTGAAGCTTTCTTT	CSSSLGGHTLGTEAFF
.	TRBJ1-4	.	TRBV5-4	TGTGCCAGCAGCTTGGGTAGTGGTGAAAAACTGTTTTTT	CASSLGSGEKLFF
TRBD1	TRBJ1-1	few	TRBV27	TGTGCCAGCAGGCCCGATGGTCCAGGGGGCGTAGCTTTCTTT	CASRPDGPGGVAFF
.	TRBJ2-1	.	TRBV29-1	TGCAGCGCCGAGTGGGAGATCAATGAGCAGTTCTTC	CSAEWEINEQFF
.	TRBJ2-1	.	TRBV19	TGTGCCGTTAGCGACTCCTACAATGAGCAGTTCTTC	CAVSDSYNEQFF
.	TRBJ1-2	.	TRBV7-9	TGTGCCAGCAGCTTAGGAGTTGCAGGGGCCTATGGCTACACCTTC	CASSLGVAGAYGYTF
.	TRBJ2-5	.	TRBV7-7	TGTGCCAGCAGCTTGGGACCGACAGGGAGGGAGACCCAGTACTTC	CASSLGPTGRETQYF
TRBD2	TRBJ2-1	.	TRBV5-6	TGTGCCAGCAGCAGGTACTGGGGGGGCAATGAGCAGTTCTTC	CASSRYWGGNEQFF
.	TRBJ2-7	.	TRBV30	TGTGCCTGGAGTGGTAGTAGCTCCTACGAGCAGTACTTC	CAWSGSSSYEQYF
TRBD1	TRBJ1-4	.	TRBV30	TGTGCCTGGAGTGTGGGGCAGGGGGCAGCTAATGAAAAACTGTTTTTT	CAWSVGQGAANEKLFF
.	TRBJ2-2	.	TRBV28	TGTGCCAGCAGTTTCCTTCCCCCCGGGGTGGACACCGGGGAGCTGTTTTTT	CASSFLPPGVDTGELFF
TRBD1	TRBJ2-7	.	TRBV6-1	TGTGCCAGCAGGGGAGGCGGGACAGGGCTCCACGAGCAGTACTTC	CASRGGGTGLHEQYF
.	TRBJ1-2	.	TRBV28	TGTGCCAGCAGTTTATCCGGACAGTTCTATGGCTACACCTTC	CASSLSGQFYGYTF
.	TRBJ1-2	.	TRBV6-6	TGTGCCAGCAGTTTCACACAGGGAGATGGCTACACCTTC	CASSFTQGDGYTF
TRBD2	TRBJ2-1	.	TRBV2	TGTGCCAGCAGTGACGGGCTAGCGGGCCATGCGAGCTCCTACAATGAGCAGTTCTTC	CASSDGLAGHASSYNEQFF
TRBD1	TRBJ2-7	once	TRBV27	TGTGCCAGCAGTCCGGACAGGGGGCCCTCCTACGAGCAGTACTTC	CASSPDRGPSYEQYF
.	TRBJ2-5	.	TRBV10-3	TGTGCCATCAGAAATACAGGGTCTAGGGAGACCCAGTACTTC	CAIRNTGSRETQYF
.	TRBJ1-3	.	TRBV10-3	TGTGCCTCGGGGGGCGAAAACACCATATATTTT	CASGGENTIYF
.	TRBJ1-5	.	TRBV2	TGTGCCAGCAGTCGAGGGTTTAGGGAACGGGGCAATCAGCCCCAGCATTTT	CASSRGFRERGNQPQHF
TRBD2	TRBJ2-1	.	TRBV11-1	TGTGCCAGCAGCAATAGACTAGCGGGAGAGAATGAGCAGTTCTTC	CASSNRLAGENEQFF
TRBD1	TRBJ2-3	.	TRBV11-3	TGTGCCAGCAGCTTCATGAGACAGGGGAGGGATACGCAGTATTTT	CASSFMRQGRDTQYF
.	TRBJ1-5	.	TRBV6-1	TGTGCCAGCACCCACAGGAATAGCAATCAGCCCCAGCATTTT	CASTHRNSNQPQHF
.	TRBJ1-4	once	TRBV7-9	TGTGCCAGCAGCTTAGGTACTTGGATGGCGGGACTGTTTTTT	CASSLGTWMAGLFF
TRBD1	TRBJ1-1	.	TRBV11-3	TGTGCCAGCAGCCTCGGACAGGGGGCGCCCCGGGACACTGAAGCTTTCTTT	CASSLGQGAPRDTEAFF
.	TRBJ1-1	.	TRBV27	TGTGCCAGCAGTTTAAGTCGACGGGCGGGGGCCACTGAAGCTTTCTTT	CASSLSRRAGATEAFF
TRBD2	TRBJ2-2	.	TRBV4-2	TGTGCCAGCAGCTCCCGGCTACTAGCGGGGTACACCGGGGAGCTGTTTTTT	CASSSRLLAGYTGELFF
.	TRBJ2-2	.	TRBV4-1	TGCGCCAGCAGCCAAGAGGTGGAGATGAATCCGTTTCGGAACACCGGGGAGCTGTTTTTT	CASSQEVEMNPFRNTGELFF
TRBD1	TRBJ1-1	.	TRBV19	TGTGCCAGTACTCTCGGACAGGTGAACACTGAAGCTTTCTTT	CASTLGQVNTEAFF
.	TRBJ1-1	.	TRBV18	TGTGCCAGCTCACCCCGGTCGTCGAACACTGAAGCTTTCTTT	CASSPRSSNTEAFF
.	TRBJ1-5	.	TRBV9	TGTGCCAGCAGCCCCACCCCAGGCGGGAGCCAGCCCCAGCATTTT	CASSPTPGGSQPQHF
.	TRBJ2-5	.	TRBV7-2	TGTGCCAGCAGCTTAGCGTACGGGTGGGAGACCCAGTACTTC	CASSLAYGWETQYF
.	TRBJ2-3	.	TRBV5-1	TGCGCCAGCAGCCATTCTGGCGGGACCTTCACAGATACGCAGTATTTT	CASSHSGGTFTDTQYF
.	TRBJ1-5	.	TRBV10-3	TGTGCCATCAGTCAGGACAGAGCAAATCAGCCCCAGCATTTT	CAISQDRANQPQHF
TRBD2	TRBJ2-7	few	TRBV27	TGTGCCAGCAGTACCCGGAGTAGCGGGAGTGGCTACGAGCAGTACTTC	CASSTRSSGSGYEQYF
.	TRBJ2-7	.	TRBV5-6	TGTGCCAGCAGCTTGGTAGGGCAGGGGAGAGAGCAGTACTTC	CASSLVGQGREQYF